The subject of this entry is one T cell receptor (beta chain). What it binds is unknown. Possible read error: a much larger clone is one base away. The sample is drawn from a study of post-analysis software for immune sequencing data. The wider study: Disease courses included relapsing-remitting, secondary progressive and progressive-relapsing multiple sclerosis.

Study observations and caveats: Relative to controls, patients had roughly five TRBV segments at higher frequency, with TRBV5-6, TRBV5-1 and TRBV20-1 among these. Multiple sclerosis was associated with a significant reduction in normalized Chao1 diversity relative to controls. Samples from a shared batch, those prepared together, strongly co-clustered by F measure.

Unique molecular identifiers had been added to the TCR beta cDNA libraries. Between about 1 and 11 million T cells gave rise to around 500,000 cDNA molecules. TCRdb ran MiXCR on the PCR reads and lists one entry per CDR3 protein. The table records 250,000 to 300,000 distinct CDR3 sequences, approximately 34% of them present only once. The CDR3 has 14 amino acids. The germline CDR1 and CDR2 sequences are MDHEN and SYDVKM. V was cut by 1 base and J by 0 bases, with 6 bases left in between. The genes are TRBV28 and TRBJ1-1; possibly TRBD1 for D (5 bases). The receptor's source is a girl between 10 and 17 years old with multiple sclerosis. Sequenced material: blood. The CDR3 DNA sequence: TGTGCCAGCAGTTTATTGGGGCTGAACACTGAAGCTTTCTTT. Translated: CASSLLGLNTEAFF.